A single sample gave rise to the 6 T cell receptor beta chains below, sequenced in a study of T cell responses to AZD1222 COVID-19 vaccine. TCRdb's copy holds only in-frame clones and misses some; the assay was immunoSEQ multiplex PCR. The data contain approximately 80,000 clones, 75% to 90% of them singletons. Sequences were derived from peripheral blood, sampled on day 0 of AZD1222 vaccination. The receptors stem from an adult in good health.

This clone showed up just once. V is TRBV28 and J is TRBJ1-3; unclear D gene. The V gene lost 10 bases and the J gene lost 4 bases, with 17 bases spanning the gap. The CDR3 covers 14 residues. Germline loops: CDR1 MDHEN, CDR2 SYDVKM. This CDR3 is CATTAAVRGNTIYF. CDR3 bases: TGTGCCACTACCGCAGCGGTCCGAGGAAACACCATATATTTT.

The chain has TRBV30 and TRBJ1-3; D uncertain. The CDR3 is 14 residues long. CDR1 GTSNPN and CDR2 SVGIG come from the germline V gene (reference sequence). The V end was cut by 4 bases, the J end by 0 bases, with 10 bases between. The CDR3 sequence is CAWMAGLSGNTIYF. In DNA form, the CDR3 reads TGTGCCTGGATGGCAGGTCTCTCTGGAAACACCATATATTTT.

This chain connects TRBV30 to TRBJ1-5; possible D gene TRBD1, 6 bases. CDR1 GTSNPN and CDR2 SVGIG come from the germline V gene (reference sequence). Trimming left V 4 bases short and J 5 bases short, with 12 bases between. The CDR3 loop spans 13 amino acids. The CDR3 DNA reads TGTGCCTGGAACGGGGGCCAGTATCAGCCCCAGCATTTT. As protein: CAWNGGQYQPQHF.

The chain carries TRBV7-9 and TRBJ1-6; D is possibly TRBD1 (5 bases). Germline CDR1 reads SEHNR; CDR2 reads FQNEAQ (reference sequence). The CDR3 loop spans 15 amino acids. V lost 1 base and J lost 10, with 14 bases in between. The chain's CDR3 is CASSLEGTRSSPLHF. In DNA, the CDR3 is TGTGCCAGCAGCTTAGAAGGGACCCGTTCGTCACCCCTCCACTTT.

This clone has just a few counts. This rearrangement joins TRBV7-9 to TRBJ2-7; D might be TRBD2 (6 bases). There are 15 residues in the CDR3. Germline CDR1 reads SEHNR; CDR2 reads FQNEAQ (reference sequence). Between the trimmed V and J ends, which lost 5 bases and 1 base, there was a span of 15 bases. This CDR3 reads CASSGRWGGSYEQYF. In DNA form, the CDR3 reads TGTGCCAGCAGCGGGCGATGGGGAGGATCCTACGAGCAGTACTTC.

J is TRBJ1-2 and V is TRBV27, with a possible D match to TRBD1 (5 bases). The V end was cut by 2 bases, the J end by 2 bases, with 12 bases between. Germline loops: CDR1 MNHEY, CDR2 SMNVEV (reference sequence). There are 15 residues in the CDR3. The CDR3 here is CASSLRTNTNYGYTF. The DNA for the CDR3 is TGTGCCAGCAGTTTACGGACAAACACGAACTATGGCTACACCTTC.